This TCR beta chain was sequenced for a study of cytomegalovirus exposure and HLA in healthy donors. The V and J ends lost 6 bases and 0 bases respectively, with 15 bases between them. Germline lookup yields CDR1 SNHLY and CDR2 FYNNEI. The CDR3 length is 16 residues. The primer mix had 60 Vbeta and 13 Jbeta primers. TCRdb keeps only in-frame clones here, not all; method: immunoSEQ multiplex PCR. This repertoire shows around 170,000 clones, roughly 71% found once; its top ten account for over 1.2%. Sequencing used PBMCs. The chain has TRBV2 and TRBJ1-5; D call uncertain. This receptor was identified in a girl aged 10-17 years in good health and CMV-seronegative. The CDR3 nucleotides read TGTGCCAGCAGCCTTTTACCGCAGGTTAGCAATCAGCCCCAGCATTTT. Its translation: CASSLLPQVSNQPQHF.